The present entry profiles one T cell receptor beta chain with its context. The data were taken from a study of blood T cell repertoires in COVID-19. Per the original data handling: Using reference gene primer amplification, nucleated cell counts were estimated. Assay: immunoSEQ multiplex PCR; the TCRdb copy retains only in-frame clones and omits some. The V and J calls and clone size were taken over from that table, and D and trimming were inferred from the DNA. The data contain 100,000 or so clones, roughly 80% of them singletons. The sequenced sample consisted of peripheral blood. This receptor was taken from a woman of 80 years or more with acute or convalescent COVID-19.

CDR3 DNA: TGTGCCAGTAGTTCAAGACAGGGGGCTTTGGAGACCCAGTACTTC. Translation: CASSSRQGALETQYF. The genes are TRBV19 and TRBJ2-5; TRBD1 matches at 10 bases. The CDR3 runs to 15 residues. CDR1 and CDR2 from the germline V gene are LNHDA and SQIVND (reference sequence). Germline trimming cut 5 bases from V and 5 bases from J; bases unmatched to any gene: 8. The whole variable domain, remainder taken from reference TRBV19 and TRBJ2-5, is DGGITQSPKYLFRKEGQNVTLSCEQNLNHDAMYWYRQDPGQGLRLIYYSQIVNDFQKGDIAEGYSVSREKKESFPLTVTSAQKNPTAFYLCASSSRQGALETQYFGPGTRLLVL.